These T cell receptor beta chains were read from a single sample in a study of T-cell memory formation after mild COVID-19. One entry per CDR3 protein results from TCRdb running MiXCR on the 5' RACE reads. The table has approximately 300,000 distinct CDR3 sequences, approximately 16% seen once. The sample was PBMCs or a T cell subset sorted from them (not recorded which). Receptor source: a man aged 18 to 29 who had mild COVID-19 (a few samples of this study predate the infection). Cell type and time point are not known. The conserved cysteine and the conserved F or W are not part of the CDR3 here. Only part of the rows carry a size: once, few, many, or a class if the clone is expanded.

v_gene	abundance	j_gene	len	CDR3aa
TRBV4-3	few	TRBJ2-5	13	ASSQYPLVAETQY
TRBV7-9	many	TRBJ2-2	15	ASSPRQALLNTGELF
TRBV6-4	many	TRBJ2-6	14	ASTSRDGTGANVLT
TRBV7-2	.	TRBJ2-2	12	ASSRALTTGELF
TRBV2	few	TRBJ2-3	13	ATRARTTITDTQY
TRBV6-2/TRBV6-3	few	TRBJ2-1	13	ASSYRLAGNNEQF
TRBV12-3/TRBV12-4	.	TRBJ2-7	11	ASSPEGVHEQY
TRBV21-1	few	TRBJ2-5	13	ASSTDRDSQETQY
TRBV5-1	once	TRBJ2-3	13	ASSLLAGVADTQY
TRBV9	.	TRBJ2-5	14	ASSVSRGLYQETQY
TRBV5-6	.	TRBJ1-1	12	ASSWGPGNTEAF
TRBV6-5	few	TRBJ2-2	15	ASSYSGRTKALGELF
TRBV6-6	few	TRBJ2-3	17	ASSQQPGLAGGRPDTQY
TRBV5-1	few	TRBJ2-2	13	ASGRQPQGTGELF
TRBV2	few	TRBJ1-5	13	ASRPLQYSNQPQH
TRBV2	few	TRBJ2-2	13	ASSEGFRGTGELF
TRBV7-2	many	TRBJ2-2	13	ASSIAGAPTGELF
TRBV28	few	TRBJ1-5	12	ASSSFLPGQPQH
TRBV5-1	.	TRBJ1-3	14	ASSLLGTGAGNTIY
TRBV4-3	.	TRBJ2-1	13	ASSQDGQLKNEQF
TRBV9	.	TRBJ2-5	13	ASSVSQGARETQY
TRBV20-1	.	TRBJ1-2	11	SARVAGTHGYT
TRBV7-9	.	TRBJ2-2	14	ASSSSGGVNTGELF
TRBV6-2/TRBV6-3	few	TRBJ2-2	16	ASVFRGRGFEGDGELF
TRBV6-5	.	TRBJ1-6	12	ASAHTWRDSPLH
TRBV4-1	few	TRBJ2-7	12	ASSRQGASYEQY
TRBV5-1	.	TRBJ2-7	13	ASSLGQGEGDEQY
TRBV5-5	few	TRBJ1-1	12	ASSPLGSNTEAF
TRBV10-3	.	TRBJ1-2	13	AISAGDLSNYGYT
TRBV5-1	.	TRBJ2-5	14	ASSLFGTGNLETQY
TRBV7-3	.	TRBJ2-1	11	ASSSDVYNEQF
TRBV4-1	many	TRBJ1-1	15	ASSQEPKGSLGTEAF
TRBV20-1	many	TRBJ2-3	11	SARKTFGTTQY
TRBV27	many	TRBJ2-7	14	ASSPYPTGGHYEQY
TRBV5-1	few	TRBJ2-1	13	ASSLDERGYNEQF
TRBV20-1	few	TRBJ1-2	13	SALSSGTVNYGYT
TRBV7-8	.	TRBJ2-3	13	ASSQRVPSRDTQY
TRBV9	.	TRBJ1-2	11	ASSFGREYGYT
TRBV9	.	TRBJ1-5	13	ASSPYDRANQPQH
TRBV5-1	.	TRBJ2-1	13	ASSLGGAGNSEQF
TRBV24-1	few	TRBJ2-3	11	ATSDLDSDTQY
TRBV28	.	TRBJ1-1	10	ASSSGDTEAF
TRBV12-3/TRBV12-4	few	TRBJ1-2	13	ASSLQTGSNYGYT
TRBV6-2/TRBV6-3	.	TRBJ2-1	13	ASSYLATGLGEQF
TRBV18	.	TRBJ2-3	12	ASSRPSEGGTQY
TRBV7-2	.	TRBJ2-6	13	ASSQATSGANVLT
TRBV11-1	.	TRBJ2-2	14	ASSLFTGGGTGELF
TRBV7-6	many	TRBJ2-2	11	ASSLGDTGELF
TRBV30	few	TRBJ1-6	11	AWGSIGNSPLH
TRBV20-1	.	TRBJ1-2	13	SARNGGVSDYGYT
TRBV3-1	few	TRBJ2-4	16	ASSARTSGGAQKNIQY
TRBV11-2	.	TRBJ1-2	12	ASSLTGKNYGYT
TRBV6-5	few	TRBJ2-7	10	ASGGRTYEQY
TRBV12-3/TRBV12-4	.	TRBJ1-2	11	ASSFSGGDGYT
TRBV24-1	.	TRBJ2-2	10	ATRDWTGELF
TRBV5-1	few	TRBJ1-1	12	ASSEGTLGTEAF
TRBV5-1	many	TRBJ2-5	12	ASSRGQGKETQY